Listed here are 29 T cell receptor beta chains from one sample, sequenced in a study of CXCR4 blockade with PD-1 therapy in pancreatic cancer. Method: immunoSEQ multiplex PCR; TCRdb's copy keeps in-frame clones and lacks some. This table has about 17,000 clones, about 72% appearing once. The source material was tumor tissue. Receptor source: a human donor with pancreatic ductal adenocarcinoma.

The chain employs TRBV19 and TRBJ2-7, with 11 bases that match TRBD1. The ends lost 7 bases at V and 3 bases at J; junction bases unmatched: 2. The germline CDR1 and CDR2 sequences are LNHDA and SQIVND (reference sequence). The CDR3 sequence is 13 residues long. CDR3 protein: CASKGTGGYEQYF. As DNA, the CDR3 is TGTGCCAGTAAGGGGACAGGGGGCTACGAGCAGTACTTC. Full variable domain (missing parts from reference TRBV19 and TRBJ2-7): DGGITQSPKYLFRKEGQNVTLSCEQNLNHDAMYWYRQDPGQGLRLIYYSQIVNDFQKGDIAEGYSVSREKKESFPLTVTSAQKNPTAFYLCASKGTGGYEQYFGPGTRLTVT.

The genes are TRBV28 and TRBJ2-7, with D possibly TRBD2 on 6 matching bases. Looked up from germline, CDR1 is MDHEN and CDR2 is SYDVKM. CDR3 size: 13 residues. Trimming took off 6 bases at V and 3 bases at J, with 12 bases between the two ends. The CDR3 DNA reads as TGTGCCAGCAGCAAACTAGCTCTCTACGAGCAGTACTTC. Its protein product is CASSKLALYEQYF.

The rearrangement links TRBV9 to TRBJ2-3, with TRBD2 matching 7 bases. Per germline, CDR1 SGDLS and CDR2 YYNGEE. The CDR3 is 15 residues long. V was clipped by 0 bases and J by 4 bases; unmatched bases: 5. CDR3 sequence: CASSVGLAPSDTQYF. The CDR3 DNA sequence: TGTGCCAGCAGCGTAGGACTAGCTCCATCAGATACGCAGTATTTT.

This clone showed up just once. The CDR3 sequence: CSVKNRYNEKLFF. The CDR3 coding sequence is TGCAGCGTTAAGAACAGATATAATGAAAAACTGTTTTTT. This chain connects TRBV29-1 to TRBJ1-4; no clear D gene. This CDR3 contains 13 residues. Germline loops: CDR1 SQVTM, CDR2 ANQGSEA. V lost 5 bases to trimming and J lost 4 bases, with 11 bases between them.

By proportion, this clone is medium-sized (0.01 to 0.1%). The rearrangement links TRBV9 to TRBJ2-1; D possibly corresponds to TRBD1 (6 bases). V was shortened by 2 bases and J by 5 bases, with 11 bases between the two germline ends. The CDR3 runs to 14 residues. CDR1 SGDLS and CDR2 YYNGEE come from the germline V gene. The CDR3 loop is CASSVLQGNNEQFF. The CDR3 DNA reads as TGTGCCAGCAGCGTGTTACAGGGAAACAATGAGCAGTTCTTC. The full variable domain, with the rest looked up from reference TRBV9 and TRBJ2-1, is DSGVTQTPKHLITATGQRVTLRCSPRSGDLSVYWYQQSLDQGLQFLIQYYNGEERAKGNILERFSAQQFPDLHSELNLSSLELGDSALYFCASSVLQGNNEQFFGPGTRLTVL.

V gene TRBV5-1 combines with J gene TRBJ2-1; TRBD2 might be the D (5 bases). The V end lost 4 bases, the J end lost 0 bases, and 14 bases lay between the germline ends. Germline lookup yields CDR1 SGHRS and CDR2 YFSETQ. CDR3 length: 16 amino acids. CDR3 sequence: CASSPLWESSYNEQFF. The CDR3 coding sequence is TGCGCCAGCAGCCCCCTTTGGGAGAGCTCCTACAATGAGCAGTTCTTC. Combining the CDR3 with reference TRBV5-1 and TRBJ2-1 gives the whole variable domain KAGVTQTPRYLIKTRGQQVTLSCSPISGHRSVSWYQQTPGQGLQFLFEYFSETQRNKGNFPGRFSGRQFSNSRSEMNVSTLELGDSALYLCASSPLWESSYNEQFFGPGTRLTVL.

CDR3 in DNA: TGTGCCAGTAGTATCGGAGCGGTCAATGAAAAACTGTTTTTT. This translates into CASSIGAVNEKLFF. The chain links TRBV19 to TRBJ1-4; D is uncertain. Germline V gene lookup returns CDR1 LNHDA and CDR2 SQIVND (reference sequence). The CDR3 runs 14 residues. Trimming took 3 bases from V and 5 from J, leaving 10 bases between them.

The chain joins TRBV28 to TRBJ2-1; D is possibly TRBD1 (6 bases). Germline CDR1 and CDR2: MDHEN and SYDVKM. V lost 7 bases to trimming and J lost 3 bases, with 16 bases between them. The CDR3 has 15 amino acids. The CDR3 region has the DNA TGTGCCAGCACCCCACAGGGCGCGGTCTACAATGAGCAGTTCTTC. It is translated as CASTPQGAVYNEQFF.

The genes are TRBV28 and TRBJ2-3, with 15 bases matching TRBD2. Germline CDR1 and CDR2: MDHEN and SYDVKM. The CDR3 extends over 16 amino acids. V gave up 10 bases and J gave up 4 bases; unmatched junction bases: 9. CDR3 sequence reads: CATKRGLAGGADTQYF. The CDR3 region has the DNA TGTGCCACCAAGAGGGGACTAGCGGGAGGCGCAGATACGCAGTATTTT.

The gene calls are TRBV19 and TRBJ2-1, with 13 bases that match TRBD2. The V and J ends lost 7 bases and 2 bases, in that order; junction bases with no gene match: 2. The CDR3 has 15 residues. CDR1 is LNHDA and CDR2 is SQIVND in the germline V gene (reference sequence). The CDR3 DNA sequence: TGTGCCAGTATGGGGACTAGCGGGACCTACAATGAGCAGTTCTTC. Protein product: CASMGTSGTYNEQFF.

The chain carries TRBV16 and TRBJ2-5; D is possibly TRBD1 (6 bases). V was cut by 0 bases and J by 4 bases, with 12 bases left in between. Germline CDR1 is KGHSY and CDR2 is FQNENV. The CDR3 consists of 15 residues. The DNA of the CDR3 is TGTGCCAGCAGCCAATCGGGGGCCCTTGGAGAGACCCAGTACTTC. Translated, it gives CASSQSGALGETQYF.

The chain has TRBV30 and TRBJ2-1; unclear D gene. The ends were cut back, 0 bases at V and 9 bases at J, with 12 bases in the middle. The length of the CDR3 is 13 residues. Germline V gives CDR1 GTSNPN, CDR2 SVGIG (reference sequence). In DNA, the CDR3 is TGTGCCTGGAGTGTAAGGTCTGGCGGTGAGCAGTTCTTC. Its protein product is CAWSVRSGGEQFF.

This clone was found once. The genes are TRBV12-5 and TRBJ1-1, with 9 bases matching TRBD1. CDR3 size: 15 residues. V was pared by 7 bases and J by 1 base, with 7 bases of the junction left unmatched. Looked up from germline, CDR1 is LGHNT and CDR2 is FRNRAP. The CDR3 DNA follows: TGTGCTAGTGCCCGGGACAGGGCGCCGAACACTGAAGCTTTCTTT. As protein: CASARDRAPNTEAFF.

In its sample, this clone was seen a few times. This sequence joins TRBV18 and TRBJ2-3, with 7 bases aligning to TRBD1. Germline-derived CDR1 and CDR2 are KGHSH and LQKENI. The length of the CDR3 is 14 residues. Losses at the gene ends were 4 bases for V and 7 bases for J; bases not matched to a gene: 8. As DNA, the CDR3 is TGTGCCAGCTCACGAGAGGGGGCTTCGTATACGCAGTATTTT. Translation: CASSREGASYTQYF.

The CDR3 reads CASSYNPATNEKLFF. The CDR3 DNA follows: TGTGCCAGCAGCTATAATCCTGCAACTAATGAAAAACTGTTTTTT. This rearrangement joins TRBV11-3 to TRBJ1-4; D unclear. Germline V gene data show CDR1 as SGHNT and CDR2 as YENEEA. Trimming pared 4 bases from V and 0 bases from J, leaving 9 bases between. There are 15 residues in the CDR3.

V is TRBV12-2 and J is TRBJ2-3; the table gives TRBD2 as D, unverified against the DNA. TRBV12-2 is a known pseudogene. This CDR3 is 14 amino acids long. The CDR3 spells CATTNLANTDTQYF. CDR3 sequence (DNA): TGTGCCACCACAAATCTAGCGAACACAGATACGCAGTATTTT.

The chain is built from TRBV9 and TRBJ2-2; D not certain. Germline V gene sequence: CDR1 SGDLS, CDR2 YYNGEE. Trimming took off 1 base at V and 9 bases at J, with 22 bases between the two ends. This CDR3 has 17 amino acids. The CDR3 spells CASSVLYDSTEARELFF. The DNA of the CDR3 is TGTGCCAGCAGCGTACTTTACGATAGTACGGAAGCTAGGGAGCTGTTTTTT. The full variable domain, completed using reference TRBV9 and TRBJ2-2, is DSGVTQTPKHLITATGQRVTLRCSPRSGDLSVYWYQQSLDQGLQFLIQYYNGEERAKGNILERFSAQQFPDLHSELNLSSLELGDSALYFCASSVLYDSTEARELFFGEGSRLTVL.

The J gene is TRBJ2-7, the V gene TRBV18; tentative D call: TRBD2 (5 bases). The CDR3 is 15 amino acids. Deletions cut 3 bases from V and 4 bases from J, with 16 bases between. From germline, CDR1 is KGHSH and CDR2 LQKENI. Here the CDR3 reads CASSPSEGYQYEQYF. CDR3 sequence (DNA): TGTGCCAGCTCACCGTCTGAGGGTTATCAATACGAGCAGTACTTC.

The rearrangement links TRBV14 to TRBJ2-1, with 13 positions matching TRBD2. The CDR3 covers 17 residues. The J segment lost 7 bases and the V segment lost 0 bases, leaving 6 bases of the junction unmatched. CDR1 SGHDN and CDR2 FVKESK come from the germline V gene. CDR3 in amino acids: CASSQDRGLAGRNEQFF. The CDR3 coding sequence is TGTGCCAGCAGCCAAGATCGGGGACTAGCGGGGAGGAATGAGCAGTTCTTC. Combining the CDR3 with reference TRBV14 and TRBJ2-1 gives the whole variable domain EAGVTQFPSHSVIEKGQTVTLRCDPISGHDNLYWYRRVMGKEIKFLLHFVKESKQDESGMPNNRFLAERTGGTYSTLKVQPAELEDSGVYFCASSQDRGLAGRNEQFFGPGTRLTVL.

This chain connects TRBV19 to TRBJ1-1; 9 bases map to TRBD1. The germline gives CDR1 LNHDA, CDR2 SQIVND (reference sequence). With 3 bases clipped from V and 3 bases from J, the junction kept 2 bases outside the gene matches. The CDR3 has 14 residues. The CDR3 sequence is CASSIGDRDTEAFF. CDR3 nucleotide sequence: TGTGCCAGTAGTATCGGGGACAGGGACACTGAAGCTTTCTTT.

This clone was seen once. CDR3 coding DNA: TGTGCCAGCAGTTCCCCGACTTACAATGAGCAGTTCTTC. It yields the protein CASSSPTYNEQFF. The J gene is TRBJ2-1, the V gene TRBV28; D gene unclear. Trimming took 4 bases from V and 4 from J, leaving 8 bases between them. Germline values: CDR1 MDHEN, CDR2 SYDVKM. The CDR3 consists of 13 residues.

This clone was observed a few times. The chain is built from TRBV6-8 and TRBJ1-4, with D maybe TRBD1 (6 bases). This CDR3 comprises 14 residues. Germline V gives CDR1 MNHGY, CDR2 SAAAGT. Trimming took 5 bases from V and 8 from J, leaving 15 bases between them. This chain's CDR3 is CASSTQDSGEKLFF. The DNA for the CDR3 is TGTGCCAGCAGTACCCAGGACAGCGGGGAAAAACTGTTTTTT.

CDR3 residues: CASGGTSGRSQETQYF. The CDR3 DNA is TGTGCCAGTGGCGGGACTAGCGGAAGATCTCAAGAGACCCAGTACTTC. The rearrangement uses TRBV28 and TRBJ2-5, with TRBD2 identical over 11 bases. Germline V CDR1 and CDR2: MDHEN, SYDVKM. V lost 9 bases, J lost 2 bases, and 11 bases stayed unmatched. CDR3 length equals 16 residues.

This clone showed up just a few times. This sequence joins TRBV4-1 and TRBJ2-3; 16 bases map to TRBD2. CDR1 is MGHRA and CDR2 is YSYEKL in the germline V gene. V gave up 4 bases and J gave up 0 bases; unmatched junction bases: 4. This CDR3 has 18 residues. The CDR3 sequence is CASSPGLAGGPSTDTQYF. The CDR3 DNA is TGCGCCAGCAGCCCGGGACTAGCGGGAGGGCCTAGCACAGATACGCAGTATTTT.

The chain couples TRBV19 to TRBJ1-3; D is uncertain. Germline assignment: CDR1 LNHDA and CDR2 SQIVND (reference sequence). CDR3 length: 14 residues. Trimming cost V 7 bases and J 1 base, with 11 bases left between them. The CDR3 protein is CASTINLSGNTIYF. The CDR3 DNA follows: TGTGCCAGTACCATCAATTTATCTGGAAACACCATATATTTT.

The V and J genes are TRBV6-8 and TRBJ1-4; D uncertain. The CDR3 is 13 amino acids. The V end lost 10 bases, the J end lost 0 bases, and 9 bases lay between the germline ends. Germline V CDR1 and CDR2: MNHGY, SAAAGT. The CDR3 bases are TGTGCCATCTCAGCCGCAACTAATGAAAAACTGTTTTTT. Its protein is CAISAATNEKLFF.

This clone was observed a few times. The V gene is TRBV27, the J gene TRBJ2-7, with D perhaps being TRBD1 or TRBD2 (5 bases each). Trimming took off 1 base at V and 4 bases at J, with 23 bases between the two ends. The CDR3 extends over 18 amino acids. Looked up from germline, CDR1 is MNHEY and CDR2 is SMNVEV (reference sequence). CDR3 nucleotide sequence: TGTGCCAGCAGTTTATACCGGACGGGGCGTAACCGTCTTTACGAGCAGTACTTC. The encoded protein is CASSLYRTGRNRLYEQYF.

This chain connects TRBV14 to TRBJ2-5, with TRBD2 matching over 9 bases. The V gene end was trimmed by 5 bases and the J gene end by 5 bases; junction bases not matched to a gene: 12. CDR3 length: 16 residues. Germline values: CDR1 SGHDN, CDR2 FVKESK. CDR3 in amino acids: CASSTRLAVGGETQYF. CDR3 coding DNA: TGTGCCAGCAGCACCCGACTAGCGGTCGGGGGGGAGACCCAGTACTTC.

This chain links TRBV28 with TRBJ2-7, with 10 bases lining up with TRBD2. The V and J ends lost 8 bases and 5 bases, in that order; junction bases with no gene match: 9. The germline V gene has CDR1 MDHEN and CDR2 SYDVKM. The CDR3 covers 14 residues. CDR3 loop: CASRSSGREDEQYF. CDR3 in DNA: TGTGCCAGCCGGAGCAGCGGGAGGGAGGACGAGCAGTACTTC.